These T cell receptor beta chains were read from a single sample in a study of cytomegalovirus exposure and HLA in healthy donors. Clones were read by immunoSEQ multiplex PCR, and TCRdb kept only the in-frame ones, dropping some. Here the sample spans more than 100,000 clones, roughly 79% being singletons. Material: PBMCs. Receptors were obtained from a woman aged 18 to 35 in good health and CMV-seronegative. Each CDR3 is given without its conserved first and last residue. D genes are given only for firm matches.

>TRBJ2-2|-|TRBV5-1
ASSLATGNTGELF
>TRBJ2-3|TRBD2|TRBV6-1
ASSDSGRAPGTDTQY
>TRBJ1-3|-|TRBV2
ASTKETAGNTIY
>TRBJ1-2|-|TRBV5-1
ASSLGRGSGYT
>TRBJ2-1|TRBD1|TRBV5-1
ASSEAGTEINEQF
>TRBJ2-3|TRBD1|TRBV27
ASSLGQGASTDTQY
>TRBJ1-1|-|TRBV18
ASSPRENTEAF
>TRBJ2-3|TRBD2|TRBV7-9
ASSETSGRTDTQY
>TRBJ2-5|TRBD2|TRBV4-1
ASSQDPLAGGVETQY
>TRBJ1-1|TRBD1|TRBV9
ASSSQGYTEAF
>TRBJ2-7|-|TRBV11-2
ASTYSRVSGEQY
>TRBJ1-1|-|TRBV14
ASQRGSEAF
>TRBJ1-2|-|TRBV27
ATRPIPGYGYT